This T cell receptor beta chain was captured in a study of shared clonotypes between healthy human individuals. In germline, CDR1 is LNHDA, CDR2 SQIVND (reference sequence). Trimming took 9 bases from V and 14 from J, leaving 14 bases between them. CDR3 length: 10 amino acids. Data came from immunoSEQ multiplex PCR; TCRdb stores just in-frame clones and leaves some out. The sample consists of around 2,000,000 clones, 95% of them appearing once. This TCR was recovered from a man between 18 and 29 years old in good health. The V and J genes are TRBV19 and TRBJ2-1, with TRBD2 as a possible D gene (6 bases). The sample comprised naive CD4+ T cells sorted from blood. Subset specified: CD45RA+ positively selected. CDR3 sequence: CASGPRGEFF. As DNA, the CDR3 is TGTGCCAGCGGGCCTCGCGGGGAGTTCTTC.